Listed below are T cell receptor beta chains from one sample, sequenced in a study of T cell repertoires in cytomegalovirus infection. TCRdb re-analysed the reads in MiXCR, keeping a single row per CDR3 protein. The sample holds 300,000 to 400,000 distinct CDR3 sequences, roughly 28% seen once. Antigens of these TCRs are unknown. Here the sequenced sample was cultured PBMCs, taken from culture after CMV antigen stimulation. The receptor source for this set is a human donor in good health (CMV status not recorded). Some clones in this sample may be carry-over from other donors' samples. Each CDR3 is given with its conserved first and last residue. The D gene is left open where the match is weak. Some rows mark clone size as missing; the rest say once, few, many or name a class of expanded clone.

>TRBJ1-2|few|.|TRBV28
TGTGCCAGCAGTGAGACCAGCTATGGCTACACCTTC
CASSETSYGYTF
>TRBJ1-2|few|TRBD1|TRBV14
TGTGCCAGCAGCCAAGAGAGACAGGGGGGCTATGGCTACACCTTC
CASSQERQGGYGYTF
>TRBJ2-4|many|TRBD2|TRBV7-8
TGTGCCAGCAGCTTAGCAGGGGAGGGCAAAAACATTCAGTACTTC
CASSLAGEGKNIQYF
>TRBJ2-2|few|TRBD1|TRBV7-3
TGTGCCAGCAGCTTAATGGGACAGGGATGGACCGGGGAGCTGTTTTTT
CASSLMGQGWTGELFF
>TRBJ1-1|few|TRBD1|TRBV10-3
TGTGCCATCGCCACAGGGGGCCAGAACACTGAAGCTTTCTTT
CAIATGGQNTEAFF
>TRBJ2-5|few|TRBD2|TRBV2
TGTGCCAGCGGACTAGCGAGCGGAGAGACCCAGTACTTC
CASGLASGETQYF
>TRBJ2-3|.|.|TRBV7-8
TGTGCCAGCAGCCTCCCCCGCAGGGGCGGAACAGATACGCAGTATTTT
CASSLPRRGGTDTQYF
>TRBJ2-7|.|.|TRBV6-1
TGTGCCAGCAAAACAGATATCTACGAGCAGTACTTC
CASKTDIYEQYF
>TRBJ1-5|many|.|TRBV7-2
TGTGCCAGCAGCTTAGCAGGGAATCGCAATCAGCCCCAGCATTTT
CASSLAGNRNQPQHF
>TRBJ2-7|many|TRBD2|TRBV7-2
TGTGCCAGCAGCTTAATAGCGGGAGGAGCCTACGAGCAGTACTTC
CASSLIAGGAYEQYF
>TRBJ2-7|.|TRBD1|TRBV5-1
TGCGCCAGCAGCCCAGGACAGGGGGTCGCCTACGAGCAGTACTTC
CASSPGQGVAYEQYF
>TRBJ2-3|few|.|TRBV11-3
TGTGCCAGCAGCTTCTCCCCCCCAGATACGCAGTATTTT
CASSFSPPDTQYF
>TRBJ1-4|few|.|TRBV18
TGTGCCAGCTCACCAGGGTTGACTAATGAAAAACTGTTTTTT
CASSPGLTNEKLFF
>TRBJ2-1|.|.|TRBV19
TGTGCCAGTAGTATGCGCGGGACGACAAATGAGCAGTTCTTC
CASSMRGTTNEQFF
>TRBJ2-5|.|.|TRBV18
TGTGCCAGCTCACCAAGGTCCAGGGAGGAGACCCAGTACTTC
CASSPRSREETQYF
>TRBJ2-1|.|.|TRBV20-1
TGCAGTGCTCGCCCTCGTGCCTACAATGAGCAGTTCTTC
CSARPRAYNEQFF
>TRBJ2-3|.|.|TRBV11-3
TGTGCCAGCAGCTTAAGATCTTCATCCCCAAATACGCAGTATTTT
CASSLRSSSPNTQYF
>TRBJ1-1|few|.|TRBV14
TGTGCCAGCAGCCAAGGGCCAGGGTTCAACACTGAAGCTTTCTTT
CASSQGPGFNTEAFF
>TRBJ2-1|.|.|TRBV3-1
TGTGCCAGCAGCCAAGTCGGAGGGACACATAATGAGCAGTTCTTC
CASSQVGGTHNEQFF
>TRBJ2-7|many|.|TRBV5-1
TGCGCCAGCAGCTTGGCCGGGGACGCGAACTACGAGCAGTACTTC
CASSLAGDANYEQYF
>TRBJ2-3|.|.|TRBV2
TGTGCCAGCAGTCGGGACAGCGGGACTACAGATACGCAGTATTTT
CASSRDSGTTDTQYF
>TRBJ2-7|few|TRBD1|TRBV5-5
TGTGCCAGCAGCCCTGGGACAGGAGGCGACGAGCAGTACTTC
CASSPGTGGDEQYF
>TRBJ2-6|.|.|TRBV7-9
TGTGCCAGCAGCTCGTGGAACTCTGGGGCCAACGTCCTGACTTTC
CASSSWNSGANVLTF
>TRBJ1-5|.|.|TRBV6-5
TGTGCCAGCAGTTCCCTAGGGGGCAATCAGCCCCAGCATTTT
CASSSLGGNQPQHF
>TRBJ2-3|few|TRBD1|TRBV24-1
TGTGCCACCAGTGACGCCGGGACAGAGTTAGATACGCAGTATTTT
CATSDAGTELDTQYF
>TRBJ1-6|.|.|TRBV6-5
TGTGCCAGCAGTTACTCGAGACAGGTCCCAAATTCACCCCTCCACTTT
CASSYSRQVPNSPLHF
>TRBJ2-3|few|TRBD2|TRBV19
TGTGCCACCATGCGGCGGGGGGGCCGGGGAGATACGCAGTATTTT
CATMRRGGRGDTQYF
>TRBJ1-5|.|.|TRBV7-8
TGTGCCAGCAGCCCCCTGCCGGGTTTTAATCAGCCCCAGCATTTT
CASSPLPGFNQPQHF
>TRBJ2-5|many|TRBD1|TRBV3-1
TGTGCCAGCAGTTTAGCAGGGGGAGAGACCCAGTACTTC
CASSLAGGETQYF
>TRBJ2-1|once|.|TRBV10-2
TGCGCCAGCAGCGAACTAGCTGTTGAGCAGTTCTTC
CASSELAVEQFF
>TRBJ1-1|few|TRBD1|TRBV4-1
TGCGCCAGCAGCCAAGATAATCCCGGGACAGCTATGGGCGACACTGAAGCTTTCTTT
CASSQDNPGTAMGDTEAFF
>TRBJ2-6|.|.|TRBV6-1
TGTGCCAGCAGGGTTTTACAGGGTTCCAGCTCTGGGGCCAACGTCCTGACTTTC
CASRVLQGSSSGANVLTF
>TRBJ2-5|.|TRBD1|TRBV5-4
TGTGCCAGCAGCTCCGGGACAGAACAAGAGACCCAGTACTTC
CASSSGTEQETQYF
>TRBJ1-1|.|.|TRBV6-1
TGTGCCAGCAGCGGAGTAGGAGGGCTTGCTTTCTTT
CASSGVGGLAFF
>TRBJ1-5|.|.|TRBV29-1
TGCAGCGTGGGAGAAGGCGACAATCAGCCCCAGCATTTT
CSVGEGDNQPQHF
>TRBJ2-3|many|TRBD2|TRBV7-8
TGTGCCAGCAGCTTAGGTCCGCGACTAGCAACAGATACGCAGTATTTT
CASSLGPRLATDTQYF
>TRBJ1-5|.|.|TRBV10-3
TGTGCCATCAGTGGGGCAGGGGTTAGCAATCAGCCCCAGCATTTT
CAISGAGVSNQPQHF
>TRBJ2-7|few|TRBD1|TRBV6-2/TRBV6-3
TGTGCCATCCACCCCCCCCCGCCGGGACAGAGATACGAGCAGTACTTC
CAIHPPPPGQRYEQYF
>TRBJ2-7|.|.|TRBV6-1
TGTGCCAGCAGTGAAGCCCTGACAGGAGGATTCTACGAGCAGTACTTC
CASSEALTGGFYEQYF
>TRBJ1-3|.|TRBD1|TRBV7-8
TGTGCCAGCAGCTTACAACGGACAGGGGCTTCTGGAAACACCATATATTTT
CASSLQRTGASGNTIYF
>TRBJ2-1|many|TRBD2|TRBV6-1
TGTGCCAGCAGTGCGACTAGCGGGAGTCTGCAGTTCTTC
CASSATSGSLQFF
>TRBJ1-3|.|TRBD1|TRBV28
TGTGCCAGCAGTGCGGGACAGCTCTCTGGAAACACCATATATTTT
CASSAGQLSGNTIYF
>TRBJ1-2|many|TRBD1|TRBV28
TGTGCCAGCAGTTCCGGGACAGTTAACTATGGCTACACCTTC
CASSSGTVNYGYTF
>TRBJ1-1|few|.|TRBV7-9
TGTGCCAGCATCCATGGAGGGGAGACCACTGAAGCTTTCTTT
CASIHGGETTEAFF
>TRBJ2-7|.|.|TRBV28
TGTGCCAGCAGGAGGGACACCGCAGCCTACGAGCAGTACTTC
CASRRDTAAYEQYF
>TRBJ2-5|.|.|TRBV18
TGTGCCAGCTCACCCCGAAGTTTCGACGGGGAGACCCAGTACTTC
CASSPRSFDGETQYF
>TRBJ2-1|.|.|TRBV7-9
TGTGCCAGCAGCCTAAACACACTGACAGGGAGGAACAATGAGCAGTTCTTC
CASSLNTLTGRNNEQFF
>TRBJ1-1|.|.|TRBV5-4
TGTGCCAGCAGCCCGAGGGAAGGGGGAACTGAAGCTTTCTTT
CASSPREGGTEAFF
>TRBJ2-7|.|.|TRBV28
TGTGCCAGCAGCCAGCCCTCAGGGGGGCAAGCCTACGAGCAGTACTTC
CASSQPSGGQAYEQYF
>TRBJ1-6|few|.|TRBV7-2
TGTGCCAGCGGGTATTATAATTCACCCCTCCACTTT
CASGYYNSPLHF
>TRBJ1-2|many|.|TRBV6-1
TGTGCCAGCAGTACAGGGTATGGCTACACCTTC
CASSTGYGYTF
>TRBJ1-6|.|.|TRBV7-2
TGTGCCAGCAGCCACCGGGACACCTTAATTTCGGGAAATTCACCCCTCCACTTT
CASSHRDTLISGNSPLHF
>TRBJ2-5|.|.|TRBV7-2
TGTGCCAGCAGCTTCAGACTGACAGCTGAGGCCCAGTACTTC
CASSFRLTAEAQYF
>TRBJ2-3|once|TRBD2|TRBV7-6
TGTGCCAGCAGCTTAGGAAGCGGGGTCTCGACAGATACGCAGTATTTT
CASSLGSGVSTDTQYF
>TRBJ2-3|.|TRBD2|TRBV4-2
TGTGCCAGCAGCCAGCCGGGACTAGCGGGGAGTGGAGATACGCAGTATTTT
CASSQPGLAGSGDTQYF
>TRBJ1-1|few|.|TRBV7-9
TGTGCCAGCAGCTTCAACAATTGGGGGAACACTGAAGCTTTCTTT
CASSFNNWGNTEAFF
>TRBJ2-7|once|.|TRBV5-1
TGCGCCAGCAGCCCTGACTTAGGGGAGACCTACGAGCAGTACTTC
CASSPDLGETYEQYF
>TRBJ1-1|many|TRBD1|TRBV7-2
TGTGCCAGCAGCCGTCCGGGACAGAGGAACACTGAAGCTTTCTTT
CASSRPGQRNTEAFF
>TRBJ1-1|.|.|TRBV7-2
TGTGCCAGCAGTCGATGGACGGGGAACACTGAAGCTTTCTTT
CASSRWTGNTEAFF
>TRBJ2-1|.|TRBD2|TRBV4-2
TGTGCCAGCAGCGGACGACTAGCCCCGACCTACAATGAGCAGTTCTTC
CASSGRLAPTYNEQFF